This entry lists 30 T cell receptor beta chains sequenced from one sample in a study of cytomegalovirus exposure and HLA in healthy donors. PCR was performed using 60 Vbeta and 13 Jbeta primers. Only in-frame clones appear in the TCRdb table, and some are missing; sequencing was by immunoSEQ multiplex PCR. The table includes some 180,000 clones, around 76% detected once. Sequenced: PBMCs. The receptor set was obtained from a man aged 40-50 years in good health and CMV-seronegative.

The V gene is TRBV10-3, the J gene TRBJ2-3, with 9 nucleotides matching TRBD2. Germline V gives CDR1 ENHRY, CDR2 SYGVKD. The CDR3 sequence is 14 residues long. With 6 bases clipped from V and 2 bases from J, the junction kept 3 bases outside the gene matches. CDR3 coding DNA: TGTGCCATCAGGCTAGCGGGGCACACAGATACGCAGTATTTT. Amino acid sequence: CAIRLAGHTDTQYF.

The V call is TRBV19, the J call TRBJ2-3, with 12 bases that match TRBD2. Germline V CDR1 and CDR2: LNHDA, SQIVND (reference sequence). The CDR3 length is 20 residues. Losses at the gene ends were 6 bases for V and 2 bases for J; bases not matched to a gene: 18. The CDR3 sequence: CASSTGYVSTSGGLTDTQYF. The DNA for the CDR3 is TGTGCCAGTAGCACAGGGTACGTATCGACTAGCGGGGGACTCACAGATACGCAGTATTTT.

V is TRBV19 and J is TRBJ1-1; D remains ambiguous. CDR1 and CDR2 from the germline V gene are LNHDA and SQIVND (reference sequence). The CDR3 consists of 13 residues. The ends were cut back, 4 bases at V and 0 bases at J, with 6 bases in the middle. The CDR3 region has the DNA TGTGCCAGTAGTAACAGTATGAACACTGAAGCTTTCTTT. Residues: CASSNSMNTEAFF. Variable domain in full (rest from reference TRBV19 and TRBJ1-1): DGGITQSPKYLFRKEGQNVTLSCEQNLNHDAMYWYRQDPGQGLRLIYYSQIVNDFQKGDIAEGYSVSREKKESFPLTVTSAQKNPTAFYLCASSNSMNTEAFFGQGTRLTVV.

CDR3 sequence (DNA): TGTGCCACCAGCAGAACAGGGTTGAACACTGAAGCTTTCTTT. This encodes CATSRTGLNTEAFF. This chain uses TRBV15 with TRBJ1-1; D possibly corresponds to TRBD1 (6 bases). Deletions cut 2 bases from V and 0 bases from J, with 7 bases between. CDR3 size: 14 residues. Germline V gives CDR1 LNHNV, CDR2 YYDKDF (reference sequence).

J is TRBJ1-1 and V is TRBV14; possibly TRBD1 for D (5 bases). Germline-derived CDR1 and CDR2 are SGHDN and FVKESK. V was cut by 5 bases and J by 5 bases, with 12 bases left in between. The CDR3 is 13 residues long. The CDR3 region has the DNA TGTGCCAGCAGCTCTCGGACATTAACTGAAGCTTTCTTT. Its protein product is CASSSRTLTEAFF.

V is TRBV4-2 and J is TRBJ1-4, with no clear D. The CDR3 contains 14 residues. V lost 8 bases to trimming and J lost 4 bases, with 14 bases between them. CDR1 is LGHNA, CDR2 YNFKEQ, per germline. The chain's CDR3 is CASGRGQINEKLFF. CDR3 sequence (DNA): TGTGCCAGCGGGCGTGGGCAGATTAATGAAAAACTGTTTTTT.

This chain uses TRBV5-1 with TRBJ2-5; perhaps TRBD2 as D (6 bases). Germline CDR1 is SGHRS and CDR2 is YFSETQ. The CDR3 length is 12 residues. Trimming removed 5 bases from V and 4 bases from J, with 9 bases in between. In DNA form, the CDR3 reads TGCGCCAGCAGTTGGGAGGCAGAGACCCAGTACTTC. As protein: CASSWEAETQYF.

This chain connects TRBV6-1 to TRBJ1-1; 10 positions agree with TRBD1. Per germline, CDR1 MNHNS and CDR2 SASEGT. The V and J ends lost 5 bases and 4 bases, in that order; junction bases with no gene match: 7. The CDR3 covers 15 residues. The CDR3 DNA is TGTGCCAGCAGTCAGAGACAGGGGGCGATCACTGAAGCTTTCTTT. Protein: CASSQRQGAITEAFF.

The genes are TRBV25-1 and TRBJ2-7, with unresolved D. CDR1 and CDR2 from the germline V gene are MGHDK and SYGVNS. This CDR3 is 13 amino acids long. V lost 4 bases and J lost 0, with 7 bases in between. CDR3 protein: CASSATGSYEQYF. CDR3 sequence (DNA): TGTGCCAGCAGTGCGACGGGCTCCTACGAGCAGTACTTC.

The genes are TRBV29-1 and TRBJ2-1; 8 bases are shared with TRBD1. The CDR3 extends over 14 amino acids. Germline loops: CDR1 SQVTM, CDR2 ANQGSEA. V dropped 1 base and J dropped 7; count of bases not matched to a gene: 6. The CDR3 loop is CSVEAGRGQNEQFF. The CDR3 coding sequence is TGCAGCGTTGAAGCGGGCAGGGGGCAGAATGAGCAGTTCTTC.

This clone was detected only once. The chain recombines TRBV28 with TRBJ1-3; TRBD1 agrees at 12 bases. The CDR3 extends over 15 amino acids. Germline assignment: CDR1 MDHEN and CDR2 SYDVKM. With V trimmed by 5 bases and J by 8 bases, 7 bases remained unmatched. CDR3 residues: CASSTGTGGRYTIYF. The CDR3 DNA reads TGTGCCAGCAGTACCGGGACAGGGGGCCGGTACACCATATATTTT.

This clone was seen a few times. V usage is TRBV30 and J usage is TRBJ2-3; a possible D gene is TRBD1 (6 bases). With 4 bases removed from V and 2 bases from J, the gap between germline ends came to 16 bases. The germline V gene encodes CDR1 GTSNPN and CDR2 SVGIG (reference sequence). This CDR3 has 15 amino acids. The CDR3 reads CAWIWGQGSTDTQYF. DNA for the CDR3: TGTGCCTGGATATGGGGGCAGGGGTCCACAGATACGCAGTATTTT.

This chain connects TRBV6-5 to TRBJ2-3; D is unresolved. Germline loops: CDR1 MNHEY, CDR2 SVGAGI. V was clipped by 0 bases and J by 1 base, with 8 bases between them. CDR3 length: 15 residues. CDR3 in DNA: TGTGCCAGCAGTTACTCCCGCCGGGGCACAGATACGCAGTATTTT. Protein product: CASSYSRRGTDTQYF.

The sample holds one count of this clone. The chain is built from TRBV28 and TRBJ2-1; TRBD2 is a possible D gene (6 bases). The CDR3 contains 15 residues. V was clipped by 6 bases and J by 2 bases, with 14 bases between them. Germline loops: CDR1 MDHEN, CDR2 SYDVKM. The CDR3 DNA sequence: TGTGCCAGCAGCACTAGCTTAAGGGCCTACAATGAGCAGTTCTTC. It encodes CASSTSLRAYNEQFF.

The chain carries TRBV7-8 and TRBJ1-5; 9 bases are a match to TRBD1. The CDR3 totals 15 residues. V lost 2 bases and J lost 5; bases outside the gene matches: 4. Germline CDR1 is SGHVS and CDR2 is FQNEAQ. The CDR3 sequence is CASSLYRGRHQPQHF. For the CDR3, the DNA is TGTGCCAGCAGCTTATACAGGGGGCGTCATCAGCCCCAGCATTTT.

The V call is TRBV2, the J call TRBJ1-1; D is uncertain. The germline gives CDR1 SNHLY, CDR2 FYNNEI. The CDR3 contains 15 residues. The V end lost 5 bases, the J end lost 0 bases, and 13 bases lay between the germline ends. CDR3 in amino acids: CASSPNQNLNTEAFF. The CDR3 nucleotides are TGTGCCAGCAGTCCAAATCAGAATCTGAACACTGAAGCTTTCTTT.

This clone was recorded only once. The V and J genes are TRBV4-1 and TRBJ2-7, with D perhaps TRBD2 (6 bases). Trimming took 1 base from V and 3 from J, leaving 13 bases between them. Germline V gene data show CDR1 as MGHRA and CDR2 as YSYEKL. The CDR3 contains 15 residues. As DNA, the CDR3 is TGCGCCAGCAGCCAAGGACCGGGAGCCTTCTACGAGCAGTACTTC. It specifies CASSQGPGAFYEQYF.

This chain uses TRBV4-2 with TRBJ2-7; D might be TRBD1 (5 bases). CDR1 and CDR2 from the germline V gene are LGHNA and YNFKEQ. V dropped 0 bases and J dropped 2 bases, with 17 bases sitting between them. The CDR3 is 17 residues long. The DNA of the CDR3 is TGTGCCAGCAGCCAAGAGTCCAGGGTCGACTCTCCCTACGAGCAGTACTTC. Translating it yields CASSQESRVDSPYEQYF.

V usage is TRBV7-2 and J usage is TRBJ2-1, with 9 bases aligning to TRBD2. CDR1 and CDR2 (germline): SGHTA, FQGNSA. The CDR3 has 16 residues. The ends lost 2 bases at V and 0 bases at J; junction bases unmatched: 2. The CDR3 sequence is CASSLFSGSSYNEQFF. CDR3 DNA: TGTGCCAGCAGCTTATTTAGCGGGAGCTCCTACAATGAGCAGTTCTTC.

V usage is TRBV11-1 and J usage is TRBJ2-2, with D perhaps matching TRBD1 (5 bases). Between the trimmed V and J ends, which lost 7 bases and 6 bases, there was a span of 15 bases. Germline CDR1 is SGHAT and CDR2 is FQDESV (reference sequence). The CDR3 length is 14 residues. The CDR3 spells CASTNVRGAGELFF. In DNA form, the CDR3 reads TGTGCCAGCACCAACGTAAGGGGTGCCGGGGAGCTGTTTTTT. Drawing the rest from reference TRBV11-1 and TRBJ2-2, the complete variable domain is EAEVAQSPRYKITEKSQAVAFWCDPISGHATLYWYRQILGQGPELLVQFQDESVVDDSQLPKDRFSAERLKGVDSTLKIQPAELGDSAMYLCASTNVRGAGELFFGEGSRLTVL.

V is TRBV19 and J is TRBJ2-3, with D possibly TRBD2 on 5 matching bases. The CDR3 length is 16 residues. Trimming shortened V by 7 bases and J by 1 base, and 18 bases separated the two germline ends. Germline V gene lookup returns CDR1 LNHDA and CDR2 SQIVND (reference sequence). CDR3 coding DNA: TGTGCCAGTACCACACCCGGGGTCGGGCGCACAGATACGCAGTATTTT. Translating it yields CASTTPGVGRTDTQYF.

CDR3: CASSGGDTRNQPQHF. CDR3 coding DNA: TGTGCCAGCAGCGGAGGCGACACCCGAAATCAGCCCCAGCATTTT. The chain employs TRBV6-5 and TRBJ1-5; D is unresolved. The CDR3 contains 15 residues. The V gene lost 6 bases and the J gene lost 4 bases, with 16 bases spanning the gap. CDR1 MNHEY and CDR2 SVGAGI come from the germline V gene.

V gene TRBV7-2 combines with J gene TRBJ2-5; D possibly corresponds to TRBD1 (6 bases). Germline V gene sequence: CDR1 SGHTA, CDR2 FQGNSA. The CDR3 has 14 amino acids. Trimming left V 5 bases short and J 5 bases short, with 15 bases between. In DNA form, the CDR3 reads TGTGCCAGCAGCGCCGGACAGTGGTTGGAGACCCAGTACTTC. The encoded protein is CASSAGQWLETQYF.

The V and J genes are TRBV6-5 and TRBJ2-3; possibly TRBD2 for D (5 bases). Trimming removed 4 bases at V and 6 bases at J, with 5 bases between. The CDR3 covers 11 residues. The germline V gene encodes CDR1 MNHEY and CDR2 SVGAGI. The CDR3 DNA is TGTGCCAGCAGTTTAGCGGATACGCAGTATTTT. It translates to CASSLADTQYF.

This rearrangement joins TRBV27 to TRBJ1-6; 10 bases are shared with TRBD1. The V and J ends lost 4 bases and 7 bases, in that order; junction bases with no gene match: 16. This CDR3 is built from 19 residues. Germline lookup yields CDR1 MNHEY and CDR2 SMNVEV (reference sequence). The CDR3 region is CASSSFYRGQGVKNSPLHF. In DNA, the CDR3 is TGTGCCAGCAGTTCCTTTTACAGAGGACAGGGGGTCAAAAATTCACCCCTCCACTTT.

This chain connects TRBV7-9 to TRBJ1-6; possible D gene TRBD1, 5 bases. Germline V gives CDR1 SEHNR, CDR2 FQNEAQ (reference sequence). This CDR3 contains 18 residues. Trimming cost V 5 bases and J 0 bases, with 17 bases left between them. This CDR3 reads CASSLTQDISSYNSPLHF. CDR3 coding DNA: TGTGCCAGCAGCCTTACACAGGACATCAGCTCCTATAATTCACCCCTCCACTTT.

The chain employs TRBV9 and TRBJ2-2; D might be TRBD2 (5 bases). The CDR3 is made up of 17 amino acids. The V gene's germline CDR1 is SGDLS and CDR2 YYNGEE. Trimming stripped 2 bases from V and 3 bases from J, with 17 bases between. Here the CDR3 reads CASSVGGYGRYTGELFF. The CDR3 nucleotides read TGTGCCAGCAGCGTTGGCGGGTACGGCCGATACACCGGGGAGCTGTTTTTT.

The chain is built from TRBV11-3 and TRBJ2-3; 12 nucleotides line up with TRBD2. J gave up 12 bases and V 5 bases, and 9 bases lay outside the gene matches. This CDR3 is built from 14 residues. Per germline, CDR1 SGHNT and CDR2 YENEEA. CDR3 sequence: CASSLGTSGQTQYF. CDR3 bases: TGTGCCAGCAGCCTGGGGACTAGCGGGCAAACACAGTATTTT.

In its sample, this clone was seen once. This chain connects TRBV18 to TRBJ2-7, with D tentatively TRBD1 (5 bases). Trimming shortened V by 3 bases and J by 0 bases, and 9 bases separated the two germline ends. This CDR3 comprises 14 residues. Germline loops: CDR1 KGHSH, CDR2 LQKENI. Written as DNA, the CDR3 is TGTGCCAGCTCACCGATGCAGGGCTCCTACGAGCAGTACTTC. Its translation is CASSPMQGSYEQYF.

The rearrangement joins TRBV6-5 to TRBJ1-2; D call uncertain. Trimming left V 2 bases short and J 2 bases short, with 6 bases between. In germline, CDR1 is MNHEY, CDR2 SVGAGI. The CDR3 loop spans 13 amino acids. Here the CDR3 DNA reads TGTGCCAGCAGTTACGGGCAAAACTATGGCTACACCTTC. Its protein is CASSYGQNYGYTF.